This TCR beta chain came from a study of CD8 T cells in Susac syndrome. The CDR3 loop spans 14 amino acids. CDR1 is DFQATT, CDR2 SNEGSKA, per germline (reference sequence). Trimming cost V 1 base and J 3 bases, with 13 bases left between them. The RNA, about 0.45 to 1 ug, was put through reverse transcription using random hexamers. TCRdb used MiXCR to reprocess the immunoSEQ multiplex PCR reads, holding one entry per CDR3 protein. Among roughly 28,000 distinct CDR3 sequences listed, 94% were seen once. The sample comprised CD8+ T cells from PBMCs. The receptor's source is a human donor in good health. The V and J genes are TRBV20-1 and TRBJ2-7; no firm D call. The CDR3 loop reads CSARGDTANYEQYF. The CDR3 DNA reads as TGCAGTGCTAGAGGAGACACGGCCAACTACGAGCAGTACTTC.